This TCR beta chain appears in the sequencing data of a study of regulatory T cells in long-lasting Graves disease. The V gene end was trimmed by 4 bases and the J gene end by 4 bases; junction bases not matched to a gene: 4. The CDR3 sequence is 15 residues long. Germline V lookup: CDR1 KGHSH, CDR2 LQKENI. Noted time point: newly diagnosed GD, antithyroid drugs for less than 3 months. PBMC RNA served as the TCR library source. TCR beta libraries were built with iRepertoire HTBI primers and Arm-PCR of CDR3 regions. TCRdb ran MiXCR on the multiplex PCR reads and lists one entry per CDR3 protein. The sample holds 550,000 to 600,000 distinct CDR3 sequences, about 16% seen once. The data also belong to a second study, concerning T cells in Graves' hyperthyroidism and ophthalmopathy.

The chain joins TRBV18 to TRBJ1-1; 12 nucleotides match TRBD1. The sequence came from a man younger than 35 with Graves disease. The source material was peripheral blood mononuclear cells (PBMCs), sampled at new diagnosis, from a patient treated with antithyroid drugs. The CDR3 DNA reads TGTGCCAGCTCACGAGGGACAGGGGGCTTCACTGAAGCTTTCTTT. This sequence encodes CASSRGTGGFTEAFF.